This TCR beta chain was observed in a study of shared clonotypes between healthy human individuals. The repertoire was sequenced with immunoSEQ multiplex PCR; TCRdb's copy has only in-frame clones and lacks some. The sample records millions of clones, around 95% being singletons. This CDR3 contains 13 residues. Trimming shortened V by 5 bases and J by 5 bases, and 12 bases separated the two germline ends. Germline CDR1 and CDR2: SGHTA and FQGNSA. As to this clone: In the same sample, other DNA sequences code for this CDR3.

This TCR was sampled from a young man in good health. The chain employs TRBV7-2 and TRBJ1-2; D might be TRBD1 (6 bases). Sequenced material: naive CD4+ T cells sorted from blood. The subset here: CD45RA+ positively selected. CDR3 protein: CASSPGVGYGYTF. DNA of the CDR3: TGTGCCAGCAGCCCAGGGGTGGGGTATGGCTACACCTTC. Based on the CDR3 plus reference TRBV7-2 and TRBJ1-2, the full variable domain is GAGVSQSPSNKVTEKGKDVELRCDPISGHTALYWYRQSLGQGLEFLIYFQGNSAPDKSGLPSDRFSAERTGGSVSTLTIQRTQQEDSAVYLCASSPGVGYGYTFGSGTRLTVV.